This is a list of T cell receptor beta chains from one sample in a study of blood T cell repertoires in COVID-19. The protocol was immunoSEQ multiplex PCR, while the TCRdb copy is restricted to in-frame clones and leaves out a portion. Of fewer than 70,000 clones in the sample, roughly 88% were seen once. Sequencing was carried out using peripheral blood. The receptors were sampled from a human donor in a cohort sampled during active COVID-19. The CDR3 runs from the conserved cysteine through the conserved F or W. Each record gives: clone size, J gene, V gene, D gene, CDR3 DNA, CDR3 protein. A D gene is named only where the DNA matches it firmly. The listing skips clone size in some rows; elsewhere it reads once, few, many or a size class.

>NA|TRBJ2-3|TRBV14|NA
TGTGCCAGCAGCCCCGAGAGATCTACGCAGTATTTT
CASSPERSTQYF
>NA|TRBJ2-4|TRBV19|TRBD2
TGTGCCAGTAGACGCGGGAGGGACATTCAGTACTTC
CASRRGRDIQYF
>NA|TRBJ1-1|TRBV7-9|NA
TGTGCCAGCAGCTCCCTCGGGGTAAACACTGAAGCTTTCTTT
CASSSLGVNTEAFF
>NA|TRBJ2-7|TRBV5-6|TRBD1
TGTGCCAGCAGCTTGCGGGGGACAGGAGCCTACGAGCAGTACTTC
CASSLRGTGAYEQYF
>NA|TRBJ1-2|TRBV7-2|NA
TGTGCCAGCAGCTTCTCCTCGCTAGCTAACTATGGCTACACCTTC
CASSFSSLANYGYTF
>NA|TRBJ1-1|TRBV18|NA
TGTGCCAGCTCACGAGATTCGGGGAACACTGAAGCTTTCTTT
CASSRDSGNTEAFF
>NA|TRBJ2-7|TRBV20-1|NA
TGCAGTGCTAGTGATCGGTCGTATAGATACGAGCAGTACTTC
CSASDRSYRYEQYF
>few|TRBJ2-2|TRBV4-3|TRBD1
TGCGCCAGCAGCCAAGGAGGGGGCGCGAACACCGGGGAGCTGTTTTTT
CASSQGGGANTGELFF
>NA|TRBJ2-3|TRBV6-1|NA
TGTGCCAGCAGTGACCTCGGGAAACCCGCGGGGGATACGCAGTATTTT
CASSDLGKPAGDTQYF
>few|TRBJ1-5|TRBV4-1|NA
TGCGCCAGCAGCCAAGATAACGGGAGGAGTCAGCCCCAGCATTTT
CASSQDNGRSQPQHF
>NA|TRBJ2-3|TRBV18|TRBD2
TGTGCCAGCTCACCAAGCGGGGCTCGAGGGCCCCCAGATACGCAGTATTTT
CASSPSGARGPPDTQYF
>NA|TRBJ2-5|TRBV2|NA
TGTGCCAGCAAGGCGGGGTACCAAGAGACCCAGTACTTC
CASKAGYQETQYF
>NA|TRBJ2-1|TRBV10-1|TRBD2
TGCGCCAGCAGGGCACTAGCGGGGGCCTCCTACAATGAGCAGTTCTTC
CASRALAGASYNEQFF
>NA|TRBJ2-3|TRBV5-1|NA
TGCGCCAGCAGAACCGGAGTCGCAGATACGCAGTATTTT
CASRTGVADTQYF
>NA|TRBJ1-2|TRBV19|NA
TGTGCCAGTAGTATGGGGCAGATTAACTATGGCTACACCTTC
CASSMGQINYGYTF
>NA|TRBJ2-2|TRBV5-1|TRBD1
TGCGCCAGCAGCTTAGCAGGGGGCCGCCAAGGGGAGCTGTTTTTT
CASSLAGGRQGELFF
>NA|TRBJ2-7|TRBV27|TRBD1
TGTGCCAGCAGCCCCCGGCGGGGACAGGGGCTCGAGCAGTACTTC
CASSPRRGQGLEQYF
>NA|TRBJ1-2|TRBV5-1|NA
TGCGCCAGCAGCCCCGAGTCGACAGGATACTATGGCTACACCTTC
CASSPESTGYYGYTF
>NA|TRBJ1-3|TRBV18|NA
TGTGCCAGCTCCCCCCCGACAGACTCTGGAAACACCATATATTTT
CASSPPTDSGNTIYF
>NA|TRBJ2-7|TRBV13|NA
TGTGCCAGCAGCCGGCGGCCCTACGAGCAGTACTTC
CASSRRPYEQYF
>NA|TRBJ2-7|TRBV23-1|TRBD1
TGCGCCAGCAGTCAAATAGAGACAGGGTCCCTATCTTACGAGCAGTACTTC
CASSQIETGSLSYEQYF
>NA|TRBJ2-1|TRBV4-1|TRBD2
TGCGCCAGCAGCCAGGGTAGCGGGAGGGCCAACAGCGACAATGAGCAGTTCTTC
CASSQGSGRANSDNEQFF
>NA|TRBJ1-5|TRBV28|NA
TGTGCCAGCAGTTCCTCAGGGGCCAATCAGCCCCAGCATTTT
CASSSSGANQPQHF
>NA|TRBJ1-3|TRBV28|TRBD1
TGTGCCAGCAGTTCCAGGACAGGGCGAAGCTCTGGAAACACCATATATTTT
CASSSRTGRSSGNTIYF
>NA|TRBJ2-3|TRBV5-1|TRBD2
TGCGCCAGCAGGGAAGGACTAGCGGGAGGAGATACGCAGTATTTT
CASREGLAGGDTQYF
>NA|TRBJ1-2|TRBV7-2|NA
TGTGCCAGCAGCCTTGACACCGAGGGGGTTATGGGAGGCTACACCTTC
CASSLDTEGVMGGYTF
>NA|TRBJ2-3|TRBV18|TRBD1
TGTGCCAGCTCACCCGGGACAGGAGCTACAGATACGCAGTATTTT
CASSPGTGATDTQYF
>NA|TRBJ1-6|TRBV11-2|NA
TGTGCCAGCAGCTTAGTTCCCAGGGAAGGTTCACCCCTCCACTTT
CASSLVPREGSPLHF
>NA|TRBJ1-4|TRBV27|NA
TGTGCCAGCAGTTTAGGGGGCGGCCCAACTAATGAAAAACTGTTTTTT
CASSLGGGPTNEKLFF
>NA|TRBJ2-7|TRBV5-1|TRBD1
TGCGCCAGCAGCATAGCCGGGACAGGGGCCTACGAGCAGTACTTC
CASSIAGTGAYEQYF
>few|TRBJ1-2|TRBV25-1|NA
TGTGCCAGCAAGTACGGCGGCTTGACCTTC
CASKYGGLTF
>NA|TRBJ2-1|TRBV7-2|NA
TGTGCCAGCAGCTCCACTAGCTCCTACAATGAGCAGTTCTTC
CASSSTSSYNEQFF
>NA|TRBJ2-1|TRBV7-9|TRBD2
TGTGCCAGCAGCTTAGTGAGGGCTAGCGGGGGACTTGAGCAGTTCTTC
CASSLVRASGGLEQFF